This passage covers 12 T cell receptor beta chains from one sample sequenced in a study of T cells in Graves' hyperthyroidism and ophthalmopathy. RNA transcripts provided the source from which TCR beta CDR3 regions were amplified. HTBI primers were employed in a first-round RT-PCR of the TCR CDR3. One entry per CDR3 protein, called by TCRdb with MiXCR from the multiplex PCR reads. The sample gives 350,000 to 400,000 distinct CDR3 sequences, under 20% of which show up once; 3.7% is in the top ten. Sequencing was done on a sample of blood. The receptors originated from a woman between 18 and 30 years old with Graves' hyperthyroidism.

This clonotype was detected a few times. CDR3 nucleotide sequence: TGTGCCAGCAGTGAATATCGCCGCTCGGGTTTCTTT. It codes for CASSEYRRSGFF. The V and J genes are TRBV2 and TRBJ1-1; D unclear. This CDR3 region has 12 residues. Germline CDR1 is SNHLY and CDR2 is FYNNEI. V dropped 2 bases and J dropped 13 bases, with 14 bases sitting between them.

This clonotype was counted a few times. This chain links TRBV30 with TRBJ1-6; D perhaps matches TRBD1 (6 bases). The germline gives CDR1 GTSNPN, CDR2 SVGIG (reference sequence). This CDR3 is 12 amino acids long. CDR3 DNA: TGTGGGGGGGGGCAGGGGTATTCACCCCTCCACTTT. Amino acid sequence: CGGGQGYSPLHF.

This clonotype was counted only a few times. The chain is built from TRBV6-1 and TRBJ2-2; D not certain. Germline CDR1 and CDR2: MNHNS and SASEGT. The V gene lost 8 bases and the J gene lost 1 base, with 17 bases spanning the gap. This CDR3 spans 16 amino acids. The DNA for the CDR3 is TGTGCCAGCTTTGATGTAGGAGTCCAGAACACCGGGGAGCTGTTTTTT. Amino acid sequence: CASFDVGVQNTGELFF.

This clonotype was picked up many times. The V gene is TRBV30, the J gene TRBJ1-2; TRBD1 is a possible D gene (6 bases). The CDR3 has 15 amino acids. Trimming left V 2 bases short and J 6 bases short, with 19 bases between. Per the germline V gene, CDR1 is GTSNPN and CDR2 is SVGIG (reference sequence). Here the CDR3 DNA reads TGTGCCTGGAGTCGGGGGCGGCGGTTTATGAATGGCTACACCTTC. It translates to CAWSRGRRFMNGYTF. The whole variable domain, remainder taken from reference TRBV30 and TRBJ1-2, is SQTIHQWPATLVQPVGSPLSLECTVEGTSNPNLYWYRQAAGRGLQLLFYSVGIGQISSEVPQNLSASRPQDRQFILSSKKLLLSDSGFYLCAWSRGRRFMNGYTFGSGTRLTVV.

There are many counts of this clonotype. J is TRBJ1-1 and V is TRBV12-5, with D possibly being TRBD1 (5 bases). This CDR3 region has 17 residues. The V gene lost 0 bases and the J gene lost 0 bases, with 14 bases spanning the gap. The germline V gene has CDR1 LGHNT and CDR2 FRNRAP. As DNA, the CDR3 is TGTGCTAGTGGTTTGGTACTCGACAGTAGTATGAACACTGAAGCTTTCTTT. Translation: CASGLVLDSSMNTEAFF.

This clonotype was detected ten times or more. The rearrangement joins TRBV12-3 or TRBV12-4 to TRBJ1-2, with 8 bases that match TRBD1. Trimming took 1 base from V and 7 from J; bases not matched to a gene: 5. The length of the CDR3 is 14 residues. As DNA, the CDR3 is TGTGCCAGCAGTTTAGGGACAGGGACTTCTGGCTACACCTTC. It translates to CASSLGTGTSGYTF.

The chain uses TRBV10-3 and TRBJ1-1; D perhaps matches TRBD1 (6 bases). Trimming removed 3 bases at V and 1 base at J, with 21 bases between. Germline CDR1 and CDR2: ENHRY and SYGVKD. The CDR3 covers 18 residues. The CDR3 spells CAISEGYGMTGRNTEAFF. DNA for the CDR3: TGTGCCATCAGTGAAGGTTATGGGATGACAGGAAGGAACACTGAAGCTTTCTTT.

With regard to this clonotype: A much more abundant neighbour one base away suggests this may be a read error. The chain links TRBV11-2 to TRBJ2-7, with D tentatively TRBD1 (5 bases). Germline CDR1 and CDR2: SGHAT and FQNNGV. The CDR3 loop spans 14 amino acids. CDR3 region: CASSTNMGLYEQCF. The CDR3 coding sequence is TGTGCCAGCAGCACCAACATGGGGCTATACGAGCAGTGCTTC. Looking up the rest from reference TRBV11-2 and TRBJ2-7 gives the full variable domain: EAGVAQSPRYKIIEKRQSVAFWCNPISGHATLYWYQQILGQGPKLLIQFQNNGVVDDSQLPKDRFSAERLKGVDSTLKIQPAKLEDSAVYLCASSTNMGLYEQCFGPGTRLTVT.

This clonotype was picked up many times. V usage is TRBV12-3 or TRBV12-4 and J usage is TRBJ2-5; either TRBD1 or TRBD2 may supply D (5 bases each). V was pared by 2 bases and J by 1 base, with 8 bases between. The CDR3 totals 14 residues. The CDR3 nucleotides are TGTGCCAGCAGTTTACGGGGCAGCCAAGAGACCCAGTACTTC. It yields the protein CASSLRGSQETQYF.

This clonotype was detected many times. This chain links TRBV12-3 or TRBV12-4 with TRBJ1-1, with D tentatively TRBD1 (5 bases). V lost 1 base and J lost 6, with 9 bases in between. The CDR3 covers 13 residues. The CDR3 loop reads CASSLVGGAEAFF. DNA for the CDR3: TGTGCCAGCAGTTTAGTCGGGGGGGCTGAAGCTTTCTTT.

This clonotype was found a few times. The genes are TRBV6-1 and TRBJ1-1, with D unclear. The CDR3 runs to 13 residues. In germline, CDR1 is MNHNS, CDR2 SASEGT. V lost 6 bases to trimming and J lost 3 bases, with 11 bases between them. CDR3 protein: CASRAGIDTEAFF. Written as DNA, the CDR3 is TGTGCCAGCAGGGCAGGCATAGACACTGAAGCTTTCTTT.

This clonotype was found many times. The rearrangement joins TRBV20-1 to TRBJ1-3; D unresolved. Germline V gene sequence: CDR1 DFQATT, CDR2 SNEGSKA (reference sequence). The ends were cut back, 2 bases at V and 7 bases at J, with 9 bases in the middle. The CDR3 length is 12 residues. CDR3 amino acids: CSARTPGNTIYF. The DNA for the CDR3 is TGCAGTGCTAGAACCCCCGGGAACACCATATATTTT.